This T cell receptor (beta chain) was documented in a study of blood T cell repertoires in COVID-19. Trimming took 2 bases from V and 7 from J, leaving 11 bases between them. Germline CDR1 is MDHEN and CDR2 is SYDVKM. The length of the CDR3 is 13 residues. The cohort comprised adults aged 18 to 89 years residing in about 25 US areas. Cohorts were assigned according to the clinical history that participants reported. Assay used: immunoSEQ multiplex PCR; TCRdb lists only in-frame clones, some missing. The data show some 64,000 clones, around 66% seen once. This TCR came from a woman aged 55 to 70 who had been exposed to COVID-19. The specimen sequenced was PBMCs or T cells enriched from blood (not recorded which). The chain couples TRBV28 to TRBJ1-1; D ambiguous. The CDR3, as DNA: TGTGCCAGCAGTTTAAACGGGAGAGGTGAAGCTTTCTTT. Translation: CASSLNGRGEAFF.